The clone carrying this T cell receptor beta chain has a count of ten or more. This sample is part of a study of blood T cells in healthy people across ages. Primers used in a second PCR of about 7 to 11 cycles were a sample-barcoded 5' primer and a J-beta primer mix. MiXCR, run by TCRdb on the 5' RACE reads, gives a single entry per CDR3 protein. The sample has more than 800,000 distinct CDR3 sequences, about 28% seen once; the top ten hold 17%. The CDR3 runs to 16 residues. Germline V gives CDR1 SGHTA, CDR2 FQGNSA. Trimming removed 1 base from V and 10 bases from J; junction bases left unmatched: 9.

The TCR sequence derives from a woman at least 80 years old in good health. The sequenced material came from blood. The rearrangement uses TRBV7-2 and TRBJ2-1; TRBD2 matches at 11 bases. In nucleotides, the CDR3 is TGTGCCAGCAGCTTAGTGGTAGCGGGGGGGCCAGGGGAGCAGTTCTTC. Protein sequence: CASSLVVAGGPGEQFF. Looking up the rest from reference TRBV7-2 and TRBJ2-1 gives the full variable domain: GAGVSQSPSNKVTEKGKDVELRCDPISGHTALYWYRQSLGQGLEFLIYFQGNSAPDKSGLPSDRFSAERTGGSVSTLTIQRTQQEDSAVYLCASSLVVAGGPGEQFFGPGTRLTVL.